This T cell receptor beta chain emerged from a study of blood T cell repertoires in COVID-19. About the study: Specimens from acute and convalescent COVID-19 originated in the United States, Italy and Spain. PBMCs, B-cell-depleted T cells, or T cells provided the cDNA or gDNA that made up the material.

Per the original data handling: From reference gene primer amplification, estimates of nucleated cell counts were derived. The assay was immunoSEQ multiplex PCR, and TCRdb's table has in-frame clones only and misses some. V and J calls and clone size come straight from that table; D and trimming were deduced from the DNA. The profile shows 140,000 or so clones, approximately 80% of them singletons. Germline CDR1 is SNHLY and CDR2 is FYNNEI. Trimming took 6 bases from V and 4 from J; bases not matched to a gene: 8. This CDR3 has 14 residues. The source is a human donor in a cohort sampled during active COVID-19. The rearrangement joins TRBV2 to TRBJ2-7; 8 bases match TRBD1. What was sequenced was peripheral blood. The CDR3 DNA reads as TGTGCCAGCAGCGGACAGGGTATTGAGTACGAGCAGTACTTC. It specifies CASSGQGIEYEQYF. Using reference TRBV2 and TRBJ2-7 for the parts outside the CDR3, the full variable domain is EPEVTQTPSHQVTQMGQEVILRCVPISNHLYFYWYRQILGQKVEFLVSFYNNEISEKSEIFDDQFSVERPDGSNFTLKIRSTKLEDSAMYFCASSGQGIEYEQYFGPGTRLTVT.